The present entry profiles one T cell receptor (beta chain) with its context. In the source study's methods: For nucleated cells, counts were estimated from reference gene primer amplification. This table comes from immunoSEQ multiplex PCR, and its TCRdb copy is limited to in-frame clones, with some not included. The V and J calls and clone size were taken over from that table, and D and trimming were inferred from the DNA. The sample holds fewer than 200,000 clones, about 88% seen once. This sample was included in a study of blood T cell repertoires in COVID-19. The CDR3 is made up of 15 amino acids. The germline CDR1 and CDR2 sequences are KGHSH and LQKENI. V lost 5 bases and J lost 2, with 10 bases in between.

The sequence was collected from a man younger than 35 who had recovered from COVID-19. The sequencing sample was made of peripheral blood. The chain is built from TRBV18 and TRBJ2-6, with D perhaps matching TRBD1 (5 bases). CDR3 sequence reads: CASSTSGTGANVLTF. The CDR3 DNA is TGTGCCAGCTCAACCTCAGGGACTGGGGCCAACGTCCTGACTTTC.